The 25 T cell receptor beta chains given below trace back to one sample, sequenced in a study of blood T cell repertoires in COVID-19. Profiled with immunoSEQ multiplex PCR; TCRdb holds only in-frame clones, not every one. The sample gives about 300,000 clones, about 88% of which show up once; about 1.2% is in the top ten. The sequenced sample was peripheral blood. The receptor source for this set is a man between 65 and 85 years old with acute or convalescent COVID-19.

This chain joins TRBV5-1 and TRBJ2-2, with 8 bases aligning to TRBD2. The CDR3 is made up of 15 amino acids. The germline V gene encodes CDR1 SGHRS and CDR2 YFSETQ. Germline trimming cut 0 bases from V and 8 bases from J; bases unmatched to any gene: 6. This CDR3 is CASSLVSGAAGELFF. Written as DNA, the CDR3 is TGCGCCAGCAGCTTGGTTAGCGGGGCTGCTGGGGAGCTGTTTTTT.

J is TRBJ2-5 and V is TRBV28; TRBD2 agrees at 11 bases. J was trimmed by 5 bases and V by 6 bases; bases with no gene match: 8. Germline CDR1 is MDHEN and CDR2 is SYDVKM. The CDR3 consists of 15 residues. CDR3 residues: CASRIAGGRLETQYF. Here the CDR3 DNA reads TGTGCCAGCAGGATAGCGGGGGGGCGTTTGGAGACCCAGTACTTC.

This clone has only a few counts. The chain employs TRBV28 and TRBJ1-2, with D tentatively TRBD1 (6 bases). CDR1 and CDR2 (germline): MDHEN, SYDVKM. CDR3 size: 13 residues. Trimming took 4 bases from V and 2 from J, leaving 8 bases between them. DNA for the CDR3: TGTGCCAGCAGTTGGGGGCGCAACTATGGCTACACCTTC. As protein: CASSWGRNYGYTF.

V gene TRBV28 combines with J gene TRBJ2-1; maybe TRBD1 (5 bases). The ends were cut back, 0 bases at V and 4 bases at J, with 7 bases in the middle. This CDR3 comprises 14 residues. Germline lookup yields CDR1 MDHEN and CDR2 SYDVKM. DNA for the CDR3: TGTGCCAGCAGTTTATGGGCAGGGTACAATGAGCAGTTCTTC. Protein: CASSLWAGYNEQFF.

V is TRBV18 and J is TRBJ1-4, with D perhaps TRBD1 (5 bases). Germline-derived CDR1 and CDR2 are KGHSH and LQKENI. With 2 bases removed from V and 2 bases from J, the gap between germline ends came to 6 bases. The CDR3 loop spans 14 amino acids. CDR3 nucleotide sequence: TGTGCCAGCTCACCAGGGGGGACTAATGAAAAACTGTTTTTT. As protein: CASSPGGTNEKLFF.

This sequence joins TRBV6-5 and TRBJ2-4; D possibly corresponds to TRBD2 (7 bases). The CDR3 is 15 residues long. In germline, CDR1 is MNHEY, CDR2 SVGAGI. Trimming stripped 6 bases from V and 3 bases from J, with 15 bases between. CDR3 DNA sequence: TGTGCCAGCAGAGTCGGGGGAGGGGGCAAAAACATTCAGTACTTC. As protein: CASRVGGGGKNIQYF.

V gene TRBV28 combines with J gene TRBJ2-5, with D tentatively TRBD1 (6 bases). Germline V gene sequence: CDR1 MDHEN, CDR2 SYDVKM. V gave up 3 bases and J gave up 7 bases, with 12 bases separating them. This CDR3 contains 13 residues. CDR3 nucleotide sequence: TGTGCCAGCAGTTTTACAGGGACGGGGACCCAGTACTTC. Its protein product is CASSFTGTGTQYF.

V is TRBV7-9 and J is TRBJ2-1; 8 nucleotides align to TRBD2. The CDR3 is 16 residues long. The V gene end was trimmed by 0 bases and the J gene end by 8 bases; junction bases not matched to a gene: 9. Germline V gene lookup returns CDR1 SEHNR and CDR2 FQNEAQ (reference sequence). The CDR3 coding sequence is TGTGCCAGCAGCTTAGCCGGCGGGGGGCCTGTCGATGAGCAGTTCTTC. Its translation is CASSLAGGGPVDEQFF.

The V gene is TRBV7-9, the J gene TRBJ2-7, with TRBD1 identical over 10 bases. Trimming cost V 3 bases and J 0 bases; bases outside gene matches: 5. From germline, CDR1 is SEHNR and CDR2 FQNEAQ (reference sequence). The CDR3 length is 16 residues. CDR3 region: CASSFWTGGGSYEQYF. The CDR3 bases are TGTGCCAGCAGCTTTTGGACAGGGGGAGGCTCCTACGAGCAGTACTTC.

This chain links TRBV19 with TRBJ1-5; D gene unclear. CDR1 and CDR2 from the germline V gene are LNHDA and SQIVND (reference sequence). This CDR3 has 14 residues. V gave up 4 bases and J gave up 3 bases, with 10 bases separating them. The CDR3, as DNA: TGTGCCAGTAGTAGAGGCGGTAACAATCAGCCCCAGCATTTT. Translating gives CASSRGGNNQPQHF.

The gene calls are TRBV12-3 or TRBV12-4 and TRBJ2-7; TRBD2 agrees at 7 bases. V lost 6 bases to trimming and J lost 4 bases; unmatched junction nucleotides: 6. The CDR3 is 13 residues long. CDR3 coding DNA: TGTGCCAGCAGCTTCAGGGAGGGGTACGAGCAGTACTTC. It yields the protein CASSFREGYEQYF.

The chain has TRBV5-4 and TRBJ1-3; no firm D call. CDR1 and CDR2 (germline): SGHNT, YYREEE (reference sequence). With 0 bases removed from V and 0 bases from J, the gap between germline ends came to 7 bases. The length of the CDR3 is 15 residues. CDR3 nucleotide sequence: TGTGCCAGCAGCTTGGGACTTGGCTCTGGAAACACCATATATTTT. Protein sequence: CASSLGLGSGNTIYF.

This rearrangement joins TRBV20-1 to TRBJ2-1; no clear D gene. The CDR3 length is 11 residues. The V and J ends lost 7 bases and 4 bases respectively, with 8 bases between them. Germline loops: CDR1 DFQATT, CDR2 SNEGSKA (reference sequence). The CDR3 spells CSVDFYNEQFF. Here the CDR3 DNA reads TGCAGTGTCGACTTTTACAATGAGCAGTTCTTC.

The chain employs TRBV4-2 and TRBJ2-3; D possibly corresponds to TRBD2 (5 bases). Trimming removed 1 base from V and 7 bases from J, with 12 bases in between. This CDR3 region has 14 residues. CDR1 is LGHNA, CDR2 YNFKEQ, per germline. CDR3 in amino acids: CASSQGGSPYTQYF. The CDR3, as DNA: TGTGCCAGCAGCCAAGGCGGGTCTCCCTATACGCAGTATTTT.

This chain joins TRBV5-4 and TRBJ2-5, with 11 positions matching TRBD2. This CDR3 has 14 amino acids. Germline trimming cut 5 bases from V and 5 bases from J; bases unmatched to any gene: 5. In germline, CDR1 is SGHNT, CDR2 YYREEE (reference sequence). CDR3 amino acids: CASSPTSGMETQYF. The CDR3 nucleotides are TGTGCCAGCAGTCCGACTAGCGGGATGGAGACCCAGTACTTC.

The genes are TRBV19 and TRBJ1-5; possible D gene TRBD1, 6 bases. The CDR3 has 14 residues. CDR1 is LNHDA and CDR2 is SQIVND in the germline V gene (reference sequence). The V gene lost 7 bases and the J gene lost 5 bases, with 15 bases spanning the gap. The CDR3 sequence: CASIGRGSDQPQHF. The CDR3 region has the DNA TGTGCCAGTATAGGCAGGGGAAGTGATCAGCCCCAGCATTTT.

This sequence joins TRBV28 and TRBJ1-5, with a weak D call TRBD1 (6 bases). V lost 5 bases to trimming and J lost 7 bases, with 12 bases between them. This CDR3 has 13 amino acids. CDR1 and CDR2 (germline): MDHEN, SYDVKM. The CDR3 DNA follows: TGTGCCAGCAGTATACCGGGACAACAGCCCCAGCATTTT. It encodes CASSIPGQQPQHF.

J is TRBJ2-3 and V is TRBV6-2 or TRBV6-3, with a possible D match to TRBD1 (6 bases). V gave up 2 bases and J gave up 1 base, with 16 bases separating them. Germline assignment: CDR1 MNHEY and CDR2 SVGEGT. There are 17 residues in the CDR3. The CDR3 protein is CASSYVQGRRGTDTQYF. The CDR3, as DNA: TGTGCCAGCAGTTACGTCCAGGGGCGCAGGGGCACAGATACGCAGTATTTT.

This rearrangement joins TRBV7-9 to TRBJ2-1, with 8 nucleotides matching TRBD2. This CDR3 is built from 15 residues. In germline, CDR1 is SEHNR, CDR2 FQNEAQ (reference sequence). With 5 bases clipped from V and 4 bases from J, the junction kept 7 bases outside the gene matches. CDR3 coding DNA: TGTGCCAGCAGCCCTGCGGGGGGCTCGTACAATGAGCAGTTCTTC. As protein: CASSPAGGSYNEQFF.

This clone was observed once. J is TRBJ2-3 and V is TRBV7-9; 15 bases map to TRBD2. The trim removed 5 bases at V and 6 bases at J, leaving 12 bases unmatched. The CDR3 covers 18 residues. From germline, CDR1 is SEHNR and CDR2 FQNEAQ (reference sequence). CDR3 region: CASSPLWTSGGGKDTQYF. As DNA, the CDR3 is TGTGCCAGCAGCCCACTGTGGACTAGCGGGGGGGGCAAGGATACGCAGTATTTT.

The chain joins TRBV30 to TRBJ2-2, with D perhaps matching TRBD1 (6 bases). Germline CDR1 and CDR2: GTSNPN and SVGIG (reference sequence). The CDR3 spans 12 residues. Trimming stripped 2 bases from V and 7 bases from J, with 8 bases between. The CDR3 coding sequence is TGTGCCTGGAGTAAGGGGGTCGGGGAGCTGTTTTTT. It specifies CAWSKGVGELFF.

The chain carries TRBV7-7 and TRBJ2-2; D call uncertain. V lost 5 bases and J lost 0, with 16 bases in between. The germline CDR1 and CDR2 sequences are SSHAT and FNYEAQ (reference sequence). The CDR3 has 17 residues. CDR3 amino acids: CASSANNENPNTGELFF. The CDR3, as DNA: TGTGCCAGCAGCGCAAACAATGAAAATCCGAACACCGGGGAGCTGTTTTTT.

V gene TRBV18 combines with J gene TRBJ1-5; possibly TRBD1 for D (6 bases). Per germline, CDR1 KGHSH and CDR2 LQKENI. The CDR3 covers 15 residues. V lost 3 bases to trimming and J lost 7 bases, with 16 bases between them. The CDR3 DNA sequence: TGTGCCAGCTCACCCTACAGGGAGGGAGACCAGCCCCAGCATTTT. Its translation: CASSPYREGDQPQHF. The whole variable domain, filled in from reference TRBV18 and TRBJ1-5, reads NAGVMQNPRHLVRRRGQEARLRCSPMKGHSHVYWYRQLPEEGLKFMVYLQKENIIDESGMPKERFSAEFPKEGPSILRIQQVVRGDSAAYFCASSPYREGDQPQHFGDGTRLSIL.

The chain carries TRBV6-1 and TRBJ2-3; tentative D call: TRBD2 (5 bases). The V and J ends lost 1 base and 0 bases respectively, with 20 bases between them. This CDR3 is built from 19 residues. Germline V gene lookup returns CDR1 MNHNS and CDR2 SASEGT. As DNA, the CDR3 is TGTGCCAGCAGTGAAGACGGCGCGGGCAGAGCCACTAGCACAGATACGCAGTATTTT. Residues: CASSEDGAGRATSTDTQYF.

The DNA for the CDR3 is TGTGCCAGTAGTCCGGGGCAGGGACTGGACGAGCAGTACTTC. As protein: CASSPGQGLDEQYF. The chain uses TRBV19 and TRBJ2-7, with a weak D call TRBD2 (6 bases). Germline CDR1 is LNHDA and CDR2 is SQIVND (reference sequence). V lost 5 bases to trimming and J lost 5 bases, with 16 bases between them. This CDR3 region has 14 residues.